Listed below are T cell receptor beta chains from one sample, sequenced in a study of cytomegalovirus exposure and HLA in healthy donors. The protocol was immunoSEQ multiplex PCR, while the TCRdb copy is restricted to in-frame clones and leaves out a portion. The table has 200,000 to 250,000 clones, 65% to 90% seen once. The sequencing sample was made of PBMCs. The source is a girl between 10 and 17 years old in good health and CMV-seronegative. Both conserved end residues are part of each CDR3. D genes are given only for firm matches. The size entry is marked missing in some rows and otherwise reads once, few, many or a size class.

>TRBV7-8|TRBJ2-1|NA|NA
TGTGCCAGCAGCCATCTGCTTGGGGGGGGACACATCTATGAGCAGTTCTTC
CASSHLLGGGHIYEQFF
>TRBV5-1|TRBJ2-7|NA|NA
TGCGCCAGCAGCGGGGGCCAACCAGGGGACTACGAGCAGTACTTC
CASSGGQPGDYEQYF
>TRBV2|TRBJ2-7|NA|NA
TGTGCCAGCAGTCCAGGCACAAGGACATTTAATAACTACGAGCAGTACTTC
CASSPGTRTFNNYEQYF
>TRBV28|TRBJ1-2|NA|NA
TGTGCCAGCAGTCCCGGCAGGCGGGGGTACTATGGCTACACCTTC
CASSPGRRGYYGYTF
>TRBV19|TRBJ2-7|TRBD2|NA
TGTGCCAGTAGTATAGGCAGCGGGGACTACGAGCAGTACTTC
CASSIGSGDYEQYF
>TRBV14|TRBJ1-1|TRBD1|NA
TGTGCCAGCAGCAATGGACAGGGAAAAATGAACACTGAAGCTTTCTTT
CASSNGQGKMNTEAFF
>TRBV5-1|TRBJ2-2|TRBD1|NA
TGCGCCAGCAGCTTCGGGACAGGTTCACCCGGGGAGCTGTTTTTT
CASSFGTGSPGELFF
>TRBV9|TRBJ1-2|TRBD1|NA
TGTGCCAGCAGCGCCCCCCGGGACAGGGGGCTTACTACATATGGCTACACCTTC
CASSAPRDRGLTTYGYTF
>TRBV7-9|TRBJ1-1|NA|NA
TGTGCCAGCAGCTTTCAGAGGAGAGAGAACACTGAAGCTTTCTTT
CASSFQRRENTEAFF
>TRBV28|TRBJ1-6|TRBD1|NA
TGTGCCAGCAGTTTAGCGGTGGGGGGACAGCATTCACCCCTCCACTTT
CASSLAVGGQHSPLHF
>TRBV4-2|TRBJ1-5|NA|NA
TGTGCCAGCAGCCAAGCACAGGGAGATCAGCCCCAGCATTTT
CASSQAQGDQPQHF
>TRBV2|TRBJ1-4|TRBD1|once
TGTGCCAGCAGGGACAGGGGAGGGCATGAAAAACTGTTTTTT
CASRDRGGHEKLFF
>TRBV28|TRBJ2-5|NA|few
TGTGCCAGCAGTTCCACAGGGACGGAGACCCAGTACTTC
CASSSTGTETQYF
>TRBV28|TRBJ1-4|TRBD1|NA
TGTGCCAGCAGCCGACAGGGTGAAAAACTGTTTTTT
CASSRQGEKLFF
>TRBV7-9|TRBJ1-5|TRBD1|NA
TGTGCCAGCAGCGGGGACAGGGTCAATCAGCCCCAGCATTTT
CASSGDRVNQPQHF
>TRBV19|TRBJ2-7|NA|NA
TGTGCCAGTACCCCCACAGGGAAGGGTCTCTACGAGCAGTACTTC
CASTPTGKGLYEQYF
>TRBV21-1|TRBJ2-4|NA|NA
TGTGCCAGCAGCAAGAAGGGGGCTGCCAAAAACATTCAGTACTTC
CASSKKGAAKNIQYF
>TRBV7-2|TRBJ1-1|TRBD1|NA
TGTGCCAGCAGCACTCAGGACAGGGTGGGGATCGAAGCTTTCTTT
CASSTQDRVGIEAFF
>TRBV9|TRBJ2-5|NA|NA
TGTGCCAGCAGCGGCAGAAAGACTTACCAAGAGACCCAGTACTTC
CASSGRKTYQETQYF
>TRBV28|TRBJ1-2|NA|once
TGTGCCAGCAGTTTATCTGGACAGCTCTCGGGCTATGGCTACACCTTC
CASSLSGQLSGYGYTF
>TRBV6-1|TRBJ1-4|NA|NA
TGTGCCAGCACGGGGGTTTATCAGGAAAAACTGTTTTTT
CASTGVYQEKLFF
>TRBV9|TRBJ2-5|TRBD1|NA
TGTGCCAGCAGCGTAGATAATGGACAGGGGTTGGGAGAGACCCAGTACTTC
CASSVDNGQGLGETQYF
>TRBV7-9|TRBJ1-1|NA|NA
TGTGCCAGCAGCAAAACACCGATACCAGACAGCCGGTACACTGAAGCTTTCTTT
CASSKTPIPDSRYTEAFF
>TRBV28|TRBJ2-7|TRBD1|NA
TGTGCCAGCAGACTGAAGGACAGGGGGCCTTACGAGCAGTACTTC
CASRLKDRGPYEQYF
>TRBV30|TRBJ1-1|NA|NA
TGTGCCTGGAGCTACACTGAAGCTTTCTTT
CAWSYTEAFF
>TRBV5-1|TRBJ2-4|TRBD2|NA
TGCGCCAGCACTAAGACTAGCGGGAGGGCCAAAAACATTCAGTACTTC
CASTKTSGRAKNIQYF
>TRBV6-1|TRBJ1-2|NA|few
TGTGCCAGCAGCATTTTGGGGCAAGTGGAATATGGCTACACCTTC
CASSILGQVEYGYTF
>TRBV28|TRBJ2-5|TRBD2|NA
TGTGCCAGCAGTCCCACTCAACTAGCGGGGGGGATAGATACCCAGTACTTC
CASSPTQLAGGIDTQYF
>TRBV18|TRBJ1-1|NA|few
TGTGCCAGCTCCGGGGGGTTTAACACTGAAGCTTTCTTT
CASSGGFNTEAFF
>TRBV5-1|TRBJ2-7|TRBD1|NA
TGCGCCAGCAGTTACCACCCATCCGGGACAGGGCCCTACGAGCAGTACTTC
CASSYHPSGTGPYEQYF
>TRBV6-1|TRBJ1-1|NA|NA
TGTGCCAGCAGTGACGGGACTGAAGCTTTCTTT
CASSDGTEAFF
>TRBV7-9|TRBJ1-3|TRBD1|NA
TGTGCCAGCAGCCCGACAGGGGCTGGAAACACCATATATTTT
CASSPTGAGNTIYF
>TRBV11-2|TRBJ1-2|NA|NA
TGTGCCAGCAGGGGGCTGGAATATGGCTACACCTTC
CASRGLEYGYTF
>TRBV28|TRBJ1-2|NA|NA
TGTGCCAGCAGTTCGCGAGCTAGGAATGGCTACACCTTC
CASSSRARNGYTF
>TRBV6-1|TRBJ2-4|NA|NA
TGTGCCAGCAGAGAAGCTGCCAGTTCCCTAGCCAAAAACATTCAGTACTTC
CASREAASSLAKNIQYF
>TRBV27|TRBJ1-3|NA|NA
TGTGCCAGCAGTTCGCTCAAATTGACAGGACTCTCTGGAAACACCATATATTTT
CASSSLKLTGLSGNTIYF
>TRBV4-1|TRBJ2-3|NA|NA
TGCGCCAGCAGCCAAGTCCCAAAGTTCCCCAGTGCAGATACGCAGTATTTT
CASSQVPKFPSADTQYF
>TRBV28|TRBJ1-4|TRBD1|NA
TGTGCCAGCAGTATACAGGGGGTTAGTGAAAAACTGTTTTTT
CASSIQGVSEKLFF
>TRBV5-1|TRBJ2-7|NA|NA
TGCGCCAGCAGCTTGGTGGCAAGCTACGAGCAGTACTTC
CASSLVASYEQYF
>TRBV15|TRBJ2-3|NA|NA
TGTGCCACCAGCAGAGCTCTAGTTCGCGCAGATACGCAGTATTTT
CATSRALVRADTQYF
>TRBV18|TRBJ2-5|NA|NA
TGTGCCAGCTCACCACCGGGCCAACGCTCCCAAGAGACCCAGTACTTC
CASSPPGQRSQETQYF
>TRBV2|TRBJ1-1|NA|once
TGTGCCAGCAACCCGGAGGGGAAATACACTGAAGCTTTCTTT
CASNPEGKYTEAFF
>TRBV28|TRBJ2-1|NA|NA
TGTGCCAGCAGTTTCCCCGGCCAGGGGAGGGATGAGCAGTTCTTC
CASSFPGQGRDEQFF
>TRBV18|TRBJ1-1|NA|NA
TGTGCCAGCTCACCACTTAACATTGGAGGGGGGGCTAAGAACACTGAAGCTTTCTTT
CASSPLNIGGGAKNTEAFF
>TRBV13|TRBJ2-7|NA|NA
TGTGCCAGCAGCTTAACATATGGTAGAGAGGGCGGCTCCTACGAGCAGTACTTC
CASSLTYGREGGSYEQYF
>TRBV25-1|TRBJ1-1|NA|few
TGTGCCAGCATGTGGGAGGGGAACACTGAAGCTTTCTTT
CASMWEGNTEAFF
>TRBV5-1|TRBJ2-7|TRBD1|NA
TGCGCCAGCAGTCGTACCGGGACAGTGAGGAGCTACTCCTACGAGCAGTACTTC
CASSRTGTVRSYSYEQYF
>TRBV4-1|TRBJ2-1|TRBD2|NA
TGCGCCAGCAGCCAGCCGAGCGGGAGGACTCTAACCTACAATGAGCAGTTCTTC
CASSQPSGRTLTYNEQFF
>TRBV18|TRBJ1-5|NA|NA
TGTGCCAGCTCACCGACAGCTACACAGCAGCCCCAGCATTTT
CASSPTATQQPQHF
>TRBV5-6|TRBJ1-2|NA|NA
TGTGCCAGCAGCCCATCCTGGACAGCTTATGGCTACACCTTC
CASSPSWTAYGYTF
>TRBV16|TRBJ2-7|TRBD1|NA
TGTGCCAGCAGCTCAGTGACAGGGGCCTACGAGCAGTACTTC
CASSSVTGAYEQYF
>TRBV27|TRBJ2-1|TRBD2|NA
TGTGCCAGCAGCCTTCAGCGGGGTAACAATGAGCAGTTCTTC
CASSLQRGNNEQFF
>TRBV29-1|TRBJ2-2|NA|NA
TGCAGCGTCGCCCTAGGGAACACCGGGGAGCTGTTTTTT
CSVALGNTGELFF
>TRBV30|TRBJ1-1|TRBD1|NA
TGTGCCTGGAGTGTCAGGGGGCGGGTAGCTTTCTTT
CAWSVRGRVAFF
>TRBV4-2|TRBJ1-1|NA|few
TGTGCCAGCAGCCAGATCAGGGGAGCGGTGGCTTTCTTT
CASSQIRGAVAFF